The rows below give T cell receptor beta chains drawn from one sample of a study of shared clonotypes between healthy human individuals. Assay used: immunoSEQ multiplex PCR; TCRdb lists only in-frame clones, some missing. Altogether approximately 1.4 million clones are present, about 98% being singletons, with the ten largest covering less than 0.55%. The sequenced sample consisted of naive CD4+ T cells sorted from blood. These receptors were taken from a man aged 25 to 40 in good health. The CDR3 runs from the conserved cysteine through the conserved F or W. Each record gives: D gene, J gene, clone size, V gene, CDR3 DNA, CDR3 protein. D genes are given only for firm matches. Some rows mark clone size as missing; the rest say once, few, many or name a class of expanded clone.

NA	TRBJ1-5	NA	TRBV18	TGTGCCAGCTCACCAGATGGCAGGACTAGCAATCAGCCCCAGCATTTT	CASSPDGRTSNQPQHF
NA	TRBJ1-2	NA	TRBV6-5	TGTGCCAGCAGTTTCAATCGGGACAACTATGGCTACACCTTC	CASSFNRDNYGYTF
NA	TRBJ1-5	NA	TRBV29-1	TGCAGCGTTAGGGGACCTCAGCCCCAGCATTTT	CSVRGPQPQHF
TRBD1	TRBJ1-1	NA	TRBV19	TGTGCCAGTAGTATCACAGGGGCCGAGAACACTGAAGCTTTCTTT	CASSITGAENTEAFF
NA	TRBJ2-1	NA	TRBV10-1	TGCGCCAGCAGTGAGTCGTTGGCAGGATACAATGAGCAGTTCTTC	CASSESLAGYNEQFF
NA	TRBJ2-2	NA	TRBV7-9	TGTGCCAGCAGCCCAGGGGAGCTGTTTTTT	CASSPGELFF
TRBD1	TRBJ2-3	NA	TRBV7-9	TGTGCCAGCAGCCGATGGACAGGGGGTGGAGATACGCAGTATTTT	CASSRWTGGGDTQYF
NA	TRBJ2-7	NA	TRBV21-1	TGTGCCCCTTGGCGGGAAGGGAGCGGGAGTTCCTACGAGCAGTACTTC	CAPWREGSGSSYEQYF
TRBD1	TRBJ2-7	NA	TRBV10-3	TGTGCCACGATGGACAGGGGGGTCGGGGAGCAGTACTTC	CATMDRGVGEQYF
NA	TRBJ2-1	NA	TRBV5-4	TGTGCCAGCAGCTCTCAGGGCAGGGAGCCCTACAATGAGCAGTTCTTC	CASSSQGREPYNEQFF
NA	TRBJ1-2	NA	TRBV19	TGTGCCAGTAGTATAGCCGGCAGGGCCAGAGGTGGCTACACCTTC	CASSIAGRARGGYTF
NA	TRBJ1-1	once	TRBV4-1	TGCGCCAGCAGCCAAGAGGTGGGCAGGAACACTGAAGCTTTCTTT	CASSQEVGRNTEAFF
NA	TRBJ2-7	once	TRBV28	TGTGCCAGCAAGGGGGGTTCCCTAACCTACGAGCAGTACTTC	CASKGGSLTYEQYF
NA	TRBJ2-1	NA	TRBV19	TGTGCCAGTAGTATAATCTTCAATGAGCAGTTCTTC	CASSIIFNEQFF
NA	TRBJ1-5	NA	TRBV5-6	TGTGCCAGCAGCTTGTTTGTGGGGGCCCAGCCCCAGCATTTT	CASSLFVGAQPQHF
TRBD2	TRBJ2-7	NA	TRBV29-1	TGCAGCGTTTCGGGGGAGGGACTAAGCTCCTACGAGCAGTACTTC	CSVSGEGLSSYEQYF
NA	TRBJ1-5	NA	TRBV7-9	TGTGCCAGCAGCTTATTAAGTAGCAATCAGCCCCAGCATTTT	CASSLLSSNQPQHF